This TCR beta chain was captured by sequencing in a study of blood T cell repertoires in COVID-19. Overall study: Researchers got acute and convalescent COVID-19 samples from the United States, Italy and Spain. From T cells, B-cell-depleted T cells, or PBMCs came the material, which was cDNA or gDNA.

Study processing details: Quantification of nucleated cells was approximated via reference gene primer amplification. Data came from immunoSEQ multiplex PCR; TCRdb stores just in-frame clones and leaves some out. V and J calls and clone size are copied from that table; D and trimming were computed from the DNA. The sample has fewer than 300,000 clones, 82% seen once. The CDR3 loop spans 13 amino acids. The V gene's germline CDR1 is SGDLS and CDR2 YYNGEE. Trimming cost V 1 base and J 3 bases, with 6 bases left between them. The chain employs TRBV9 and TRBJ2-3; D call uncertain. This TCR derives from a woman under 30 with acute or convalescent COVID-19. Sequencing input: peripheral blood. CDR3 sequence (DNA): TGTGCCAGCAGCGTACTCCTGACAGATACGCAGTATTTT. Protein: CASSVLLTDTQYF.